This TCR beta chain was profiled in a study of Graves' ophthalmopathy and Graves' hyperthyroidism. On the study more broadly: Peripheral blood was collected at initial diagnosis, before any treatment. Whole-study findings and limits: A majority of expanded thyroid clonotypes exceeding 0.001 frequency were likewise present in blood.

This clonotype was seen many times. The antigen is unknown. The germline V and J ends were trimmed by 1 base and 4 bases, with 16 bases remaining between them. This CDR3 region has 16 residues. Looked up from germline, CDR1 is LNHNV and CDR2 is YYDKDF (reference sequence). An approximately 10 ml volume of fresh peripheral blood provided the PBMCs. RNA served as the template for amplifying TCR beta CDR3 regions. First-round RT-PCR relied on HTBI primers, and a second-round multiplex PCR came next. MiXCR was run by TCRdb on the multiplex PCR reads, yielding one entry per CDR3 protein. The sample holds hundreds of thousands of distinct CDR3 sequences, around 21% seen once.

Sample: peripheral blood. V and J are TRBV15 and TRBJ1-2; tentatively, D is TRBD1 (6 bases). The sequence was obtained from a woman in her late teens or twenties with stable Graves' hyperthyroidism. The CDR3, as DNA: TGTGCCACCAGCAGAGTCGGCGCGGGGGCTTTCTATGGCTACACCTTC. This sequence encodes CATSRVGAGAFYGYTF.